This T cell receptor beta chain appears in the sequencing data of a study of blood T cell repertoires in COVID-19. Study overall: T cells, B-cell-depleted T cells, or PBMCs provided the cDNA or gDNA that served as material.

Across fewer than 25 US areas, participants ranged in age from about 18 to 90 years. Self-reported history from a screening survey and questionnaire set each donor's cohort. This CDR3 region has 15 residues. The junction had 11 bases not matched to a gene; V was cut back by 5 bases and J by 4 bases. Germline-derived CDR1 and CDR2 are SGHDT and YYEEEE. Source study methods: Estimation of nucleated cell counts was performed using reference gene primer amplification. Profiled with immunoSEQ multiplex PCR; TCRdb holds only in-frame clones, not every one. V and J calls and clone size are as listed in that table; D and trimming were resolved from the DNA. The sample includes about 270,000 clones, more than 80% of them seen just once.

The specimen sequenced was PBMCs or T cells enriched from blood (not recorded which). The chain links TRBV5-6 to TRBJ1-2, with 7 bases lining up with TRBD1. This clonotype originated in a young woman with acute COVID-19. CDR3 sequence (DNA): TGTGCCAGCAGTCCAGGGACAGCGTTCGTCTATGGCTACACCTTC. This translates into CASSPGTAFVYGYTF.